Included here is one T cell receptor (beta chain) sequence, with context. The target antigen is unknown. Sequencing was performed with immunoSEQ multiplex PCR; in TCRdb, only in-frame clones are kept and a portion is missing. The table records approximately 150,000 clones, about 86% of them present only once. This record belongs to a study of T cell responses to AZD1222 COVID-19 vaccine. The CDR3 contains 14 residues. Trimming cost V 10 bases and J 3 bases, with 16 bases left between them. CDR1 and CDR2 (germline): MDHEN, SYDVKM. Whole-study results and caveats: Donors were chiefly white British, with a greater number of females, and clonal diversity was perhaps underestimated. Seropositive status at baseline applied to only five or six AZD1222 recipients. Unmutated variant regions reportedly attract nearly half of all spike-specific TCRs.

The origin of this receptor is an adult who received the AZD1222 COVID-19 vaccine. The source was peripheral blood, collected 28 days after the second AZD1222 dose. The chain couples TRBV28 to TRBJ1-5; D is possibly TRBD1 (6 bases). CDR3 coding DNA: TGTGCCACACTGCCCGGGACATTCAATCAGCCCCAGCATTTT. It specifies CATLPGTFNQPQHF.